These T cell receptor beta chains were read from a single sample in a study of cytomegalovirus exposure and HLA in healthy donors. Profiling relied on immunoSEQ multiplex PCR, and the TCRdb table lists in-frame clones only, not all of them. The profile covers some 150,000 clones, with around three quarters appearing a single time and 1.5% to 2% taken by the ten largest. Sequencing used PBMCs. The receptors stem from a woman aged 40 to 50 in good health and CMV-seronegative. Both conserved end residues are part of each CDR3. The order of the fields is D gene, clone size, V gene, J gene, CDR3 protein, CDR3 DNA. A D gene is named only where the DNA matches it firmly. Not every row has a clone size; where given, it reads once, few, many or a size class.

D: TRBD1
size: -
V: TRBV5-8
J: TRBJ1-2
CDR3: CASSPRTGYGYTF
DNA: TGTGCCAGCAGCCCTCGGACAGGGTACGGCTACACCTTC

D: TRBD1
size: -
V: TRBV27
J: TRBJ1-5
CDR3: CASSLGRGNQPQHF
DNA: TGTGCCAGCAGTTTAGGCAGGGGGAATCAGCCCCAGCATTTT

D: TRBD1
size: -
V: TRBV10-3
J: TRBJ1-3
CDR3: CAISESGDRLLSGNTIYF
DNA: TGTGCCATCAGTGAGTCGGGGGACAGGCTCCTCTCTGGAAACACCATATATTTT

D: -
size: -
V: TRBV6-6
J: TRBJ2-7
CDR3: CASRTGGTPYEQYF
DNA: TGTGCCAGCAGGACTGGCGGGACCCCCTACGAGCAGTACTTC

D: -
size: -
V: TRBV6-5
J: TRBJ1-2
CDR3: CASSYPGGYTF
DNA: TGTGCCAGCAGTTACCCAGGAGGCTACACCTTC

D: -
size: -
V: TRBV7-9
J: TRBJ2-7
CDR3: CASRPKGFEQYF
DNA: TGTGCCAGCAGGCCAAAGGGGTTCGAGCAGTACTTC

D: -
size: few
V: TRBV2
J: TRBJ1-2
CDR3: CASSAGQNYGYTF
DNA: TGTGCCAGCAGTGCCGGACAGAACTATGGCTACACCTTC

D: TRBD2
size: -
V: TRBV9
J: TRBJ2-3
CDR3: CASNPLAGGDTQYF
DNA: TGTGCCAGCAACCCACTAGCGGGGGGGGATACGCAGTATTTT

D: TRBD2
size: -
V: TRBV7-9
J: TRBJ2-1
CDR3: CASSPVAGGLNEQFF
DNA: TGTGCCAGCAGCCCCGTAGCGGGGGGTCTTAATGAGCAGTTCTTC

D: -
size: few
V: TRBV6-5
J: TRBJ1-1
CDR3: CASTRGGNTEAFF
DNA: TGTGCCAGCACGCGGGGTGGGAACACTGAAGCTTTCTTT

D: -
size: -
V: TRBV6-5
J: TRBJ2-7
CDR3: CASSYAGGSYEQYF
DNA: TGTGCCAGCAGTTACGCCGGGGGCTCCTACGAGCAGTACTTC

D: TRBD1
size: -
V: TRBV2
J: TRBJ2-3
CDR3: CASSSTGGADTQYF
DNA: TGTGCCAGCTCGTCCACAGGGGGCGCAGATACGCAGTATTTT

D: -
size: -
V: TRBV27
J: TRBJ1-5
CDR3: CASGLNQPQHF
DNA: TGTGCCAGCGGACTCAATCAGCCCCAGCATTTT

D: -
size: -
V: TRBV30
J: TRBJ1-5
CDR3: CAWALGGQPQHF
DNA: TGTGCCTGGGCCCTAGGCGGTCAGCCCCAGCATTTT

D: TRBD1
size: few
V: TRBV2
J: TRBJ1-4
CDR3: CASSPFGGGDGEKLFF
DNA: TGTGCCAGCAGTCCGTTTGGAGGGGGCGATGGGGAAAAACTGTTTTTT

D: -
size: -
V: TRBV6-5
J: TRBJ1-1
CDR3: CASKTGNTEAFF
DNA: TGTGCCAGCAAGACAGGTAACACTGAAGCTTTCTTT

D: TRBD1
size: once
V: TRBV19
J: TRBJ1-2
CDR3: CASSIGTGNGYTF
DNA: TGTGCCAGTAGTATCGGGACAGGGAATGGCTACACCTTC

D: -
size: -
V: TRBV19
J: TRBJ1-3
CDR3: CASSPEKGAGNTIYF
DNA: TGTGCCAGTAGTCCGGAAAAAGGGGCTGGAAACACCATATATTTT

D: TRBD2
size: -
V: TRBV10-2
J: TRBJ2-1
CDR3: CASSGTSGGRNEQFF
DNA: TGCGCCAGCAGTGGCACTAGCGGGGGGAGAAATGAGCAGTTCTTC

D: -
size: once
V: TRBV18
J: TRBJ1-2
CDR3: CASSEVQGWGYTF
DNA: TGTGCCAGCTCAGAAGTACAGGGCTGGGGCTACACCTTC

D: -
size: few
V: TRBV27
J: TRBJ1-1
CDR3: CASSLYGGGKLAFF
DNA: TGTGCCAGCAGCCTTTACGGTGGCGGGAAGTTGGCTTTCTTT

D: -
size: -
V: TRBV11-2
J: TRBJ2-3
CDR3: CASSLVHRVGTDTQYF
DNA: TGTGCCAGCAGCTTAGTACACAGGGTAGGAACAGATACGCAGTATTTT

D: -
size: -
V: TRBV10-1
J: TRBJ2-7
CDR3: CASSDRADEQYF
DNA: TGCGCCAGCAGTGACAGGGCGGACGAGCAGTACTTC

D: -
size: -
V: TRBV27
J: TRBJ1-6
CDR3: CASSFINNSPLHF
DNA: TGTGCCAGCAGTTTCATCAATAATTCACCCCTCCACTTT

D: -
size: once
V: TRBV11-1
J: TRBJ2-4
CDR3: CASSHRDLNIQYF
DNA: TGTGCCAGCAGCCACAGGGATTTAAACATTCAGTACTTC

D: TRBD2
size: -
V: TRBV9
J: TRBJ2-1
CDR3: CASSVAGGSYNEQFF
DNA: TGTGCCAGCAGCGTCGCGGGAGGCTCCTACAATGAGCAGTTCTTC

D: -
size: -
V: TRBV7-6
J: TRBJ2-7
CDR3: CASSSRGAEQYF
DNA: TGTGCCAGCAGCTCCAGGGGAGCCGAGCAGTACTTC

D: TRBD1
size: -
V: TRBV28
J: TRBJ2-7
CDR3: CASSLNHRDREF
DNA: TGTGCCAGCAGTTTAAATCACCGGGACAGGGAATTC

D: TRBD2
size: -
V: TRBV5-1
J: TRBJ2-7
CDR3: CASSLDLRIAGGYEQYF
DNA: TGCGCCAGCAGCTTGGATCTGAGGATAGCGGGGGGCTACGAGCAGTACTTC

D: TRBD1
size: -
V: TRBV5-4
J: TRBJ1-1
CDR3: CASSPGETGMPSAFF
DNA: TGTGCCAGCAGCCCTGGAGAGACAGGGATGCCTTCGGCTTTCTTT

D: TRBD1
size: -
V: TRBV15
J: TRBJ1-5
CDR3: CATSTDRHQPQHF
DNA: TGTGCCACCAGCACGGACAGGCATCAGCCCCAGCATTTT

D: -
size: -
V: TRBV4-1
J: TRBJ1-2
CDR3: CASSRHRPANYGYTF
DNA: TGCGCCAGCAGTCGACATCGCCCTGCTAACTATGGCTACACCTTC

D: TRBD1
size: -
V: TRBV7-6
J: TRBJ2-7
CDR3: CASSSTGDYEQYF
DNA: TGTGCCAGCAGCTCAACAGGGGATTACGAGCAGTACTTC

D: -
size: -
V: TRBV5-1
J: TRBJ2-1
CDR3: CASSLVGGQSNEQFF
DNA: TGCGCCAGCAGCTTGGTAGGCGGACAGAGCAATGAGCAGTTCTTC

D: TRBD1
size: -
V: TRBV18
J: TRBJ1-1
CDR3: CASSVDRAAFF
DNA: TGTGCCAGCTCCGTGGACAGGGCGGCTTTCTTT

D: -
size: -
V: TRBV6-1
J: TRBJ2-7
CDR3: CASNRGDVAYEQYF
DNA: TGTGCCAGCAACCGCGGGGACGTAGCCTACGAGCAGTACTTC

D: -
size: -
V: TRBV6-5
J: TRBJ2-1
CDR3: CASSYRDYTNNEQFF
DNA: TGTGCCAGCAGTTACCGAGACTACACCAACAATGAGCAGTTCTTC

D: TRBD2
size: -
V: TRBV10-3
J: TRBJ2-1
CDR3: CAISTSGGAGTYNEQFF
DNA: TGTGCCATCAGTACTAGCGGGGGGGCAGGCACCTACAATGAGCAGTTCTTC

D: -
size: once
V: TRBV2
J: TRBJ1-5
CDR3: CASRAGGAQPQHF
DNA: TGTGCCAGCAGGGCCGGAGGGGCCCAGCCCCAGCATTTT

D: -
size: -
V: TRBV7-8
J: TRBJ1-3
CDR3: CASSLANTGTAGNTIYF
DNA: TGTGCCAGCAGCTTAGCAAATACCGGGACTGCCGGAAACACCATATATTTT

D: TRBD1
size: -
V: TRBV30
J: TRBJ1-3
CDR3: CAWNFDRGLANTIYF
DNA: TGTGCCTGGAACTTTGACAGGGGTTTAGCAAACACCATATATTTT

D: TRBD1
size: -
V: TRBV27
J: TRBJ2-7
CDR3: CASSSSTGAEGEQYF
DNA: TGTGCCAGCAGTTCATCGACAGGGGCTGAGGGCGAGCAGTACTTC